The 5 T cell receptor beta chains presented below share a single source sample, sequenced in a study of T cell repertoires in cytomegalovirus infection. Each CDR3 protein gets one entry after TCRdb re-called the reads with MiXCR. There are hundreds of thousands of distinct CDR3 sequences in the sample; roughly 33% occur only once, and 18% lies in the top ten. For these receptors, no antigen is known. The source material was cultured PBMCs, sampled from culture after CMV antigen stimulation. The receptors come from a human donor in good health (CMV status not recorded). Some clones in this sample may be carry-over from other donors' samples.

This chain connects TRBV19 to TRBJ2-1, with 15 nucleotides matching TRBD2. This CDR3 has 15 residues. Unmatched junction bases numbered 4, after V lost 6 bases and J lost 7 bases. Germline V gene data show CDR1 as LNHDA and CDR2 as SQIVND (reference sequence). The CDR3 region has the DNA TGTGCCAGTAGGGCCGGGACTAGCGGGAGGAATGAGCAGTTCTTC. Amino acids: CASRAGTSGRNEQFF. Full variable domain (outside the CDR3, taken from reference TRBV19 and TRBJ2-1): DGGITQSPKYLFRKEGQNVTLSCEQNLNHDAMYWYRQDPGQGLRLIYYSQIVNDFQKGDIAEGYSVSREKKESFPLTVTSAQKNPTAFYLCASRAGTSGRNEQFFGPGTRLTVL.

There are many counts of this clonotype. The chain has TRBV7-6 and TRBJ1-1; D may be TRBD1 (6 bases). V lost 8 bases and J lost 0, with 13 bases in between. The CDR3 runs 14 residues. Germline V gene data show CDR1 as SGHVS and CDR2 as FNYEAQ. The CDR3 sequence is CASVRGPLNTEAFF. DNA for the CDR3: TGTGCCAGCGTCAGGGGTCCCCTGAACACTGAAGCTTTCTTT.

The chain carries TRBV20-1 and TRBJ2-3; D call uncertain. Germline loops: CDR1 DFQATT, CDR2 SNEGSKA (reference sequence). This CDR3 is built from 13 residues. V was pared by 1 base and J by 6 bases, with 11 bases between. The CDR3 reads CSARVVWQDTQYF. In DNA form, the CDR3 reads TGCAGTGCTAGAGTAGTCTGGCAGGATACGCAGTATTTT.

The chain has TRBV5-5 and TRBJ1-2; 10 positions match TRBD1. Per germline, CDR1 SGHKS and CDR2 YYEKEE (reference sequence). V was clipped by 5 bases and J by 7 bases; unmatched bases: 8. This CDR3 is built from 14 residues. The CDR3 region is CASRPTGGLRGYTF. The CDR3, as DNA: TGTGCCAGCAGGCCGACAGGGGGCTTACGTGGCTACACCTTC.

This clonotype was counted a few times. The genes are TRBV7-2 and TRBJ2-1; D gene ambiguous. The CDR3 consists of 17 residues. V gave up 1 base and J gave up 0 bases, with 13 bases separating them. From germline, CDR1 is SGHTA and CDR2 FQGNSA. The CDR3 loop is CASSLEGGMSSYNEQFF. DNA for the CDR3: TGTGCCAGCAGCTTAGAGGGCGGAATGAGCTCCTACAATGAGCAGTTCTTC.